The clone carrying this T cell receptor beta chain was detected ten times or more. Researchers barred patients who had uncontrolled infection, other autoimmune disease, pregnancy or lactation. The data were taken from a study of T cells in Graves' hyperthyroidism and ophthalmopathy. There were TCR beta CDR3 regions amplified from RNA transcripts. TCR CDR3 underwent first-round RT-PCR with the HTBI primer set. TCRdb used MiXCR to reprocess the multiplex PCR reads, holding one entry per CDR3 protein. The sample includes about 350,000 distinct CDR3 sequences, around a sixth of them seen just once. This CDR3 is built from 15 residues. The germline V gene has CDR1 MNHNS and CDR2 SASEGT. Trimming pared 3 bases from V and 2 bases from J, leaving 14 bases between.

This chain links TRBV6-1 with TRBJ2-7, with D possibly matching TRBD1 (6 bases). The TCR comes from a woman in her 40s with Graves' ophthalmopathy. The sample was blood. CDR3 sequence: CASSDRTAQTYEQYF. The DNA of the CDR3 is TGTGCCAGCAGTGACCGGACAGCCCAGACCTACGAGCAGTACTTC.